This record concerns one TCR beta chain sequence. The sample belongs to a study of blood T cell repertoires in COVID-19. Study information: PBMCs, B-cell-depleted T cells, or T cells provided the cDNA or gDNA that made up the material.

The assay was immunoSEQ multiplex PCR, and TCRdb's table has in-frame clones only and misses some. The repertoire has roughly 110,000 clones, approximately 85% of them found once; the top ten carry approximately 7.9%. This CDR3 comprises 15 residues. Trimming cost V 3 bases and J 3 bases; bases outside gene matches: 4. Germline lookup yields CDR1 LGHDT and CDR2 YNNKEL (reference sequence). The sequence derives from a man in his 70s with acute or convalescent COVID-19. The sample was peripheral blood. The chain couples TRBV3-1 (or the pseudogene TRBV3-2) to TRBJ1-1; 10 bases match TRBD1. The CDR3 region has the DNA TGTGCCAGCAGCCACGGGACAGGGGCAGACACTGAAGCTTTCTTT. It translates to CASSHGTGADTEAFF.